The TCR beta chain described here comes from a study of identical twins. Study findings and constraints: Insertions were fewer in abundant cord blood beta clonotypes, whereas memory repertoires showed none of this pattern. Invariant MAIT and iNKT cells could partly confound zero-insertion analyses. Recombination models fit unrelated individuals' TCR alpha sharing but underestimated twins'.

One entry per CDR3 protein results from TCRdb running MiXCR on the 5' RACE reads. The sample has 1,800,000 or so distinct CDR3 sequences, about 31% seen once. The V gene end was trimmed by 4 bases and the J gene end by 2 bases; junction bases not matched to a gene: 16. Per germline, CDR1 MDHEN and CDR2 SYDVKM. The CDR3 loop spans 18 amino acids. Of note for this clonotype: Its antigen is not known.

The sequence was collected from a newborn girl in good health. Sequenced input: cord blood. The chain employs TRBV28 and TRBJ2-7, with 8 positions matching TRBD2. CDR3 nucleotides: TGTGCCAGCAGTTGGGAACAGCGGGAGAAAGTTAGAACCTACGAGCAGTACTTC. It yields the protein CASSWEQREKVRTYEQYF.